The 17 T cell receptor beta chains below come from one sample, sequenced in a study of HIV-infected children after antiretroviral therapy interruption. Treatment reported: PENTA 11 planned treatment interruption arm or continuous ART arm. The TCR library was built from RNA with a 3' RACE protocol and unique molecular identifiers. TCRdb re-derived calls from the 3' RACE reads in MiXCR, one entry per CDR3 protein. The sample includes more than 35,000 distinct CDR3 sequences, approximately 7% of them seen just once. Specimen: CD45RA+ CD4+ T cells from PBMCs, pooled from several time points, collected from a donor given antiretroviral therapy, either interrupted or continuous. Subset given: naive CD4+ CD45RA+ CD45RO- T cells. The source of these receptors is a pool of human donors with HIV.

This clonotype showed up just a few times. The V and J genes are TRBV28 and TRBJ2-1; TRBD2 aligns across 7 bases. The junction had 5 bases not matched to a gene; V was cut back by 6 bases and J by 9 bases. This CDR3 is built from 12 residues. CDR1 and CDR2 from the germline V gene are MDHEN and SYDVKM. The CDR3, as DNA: TGTGCCAGCAGGATTAGCGGGTCTGAGCAGTTCTTC. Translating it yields CASRISGSEQFF.

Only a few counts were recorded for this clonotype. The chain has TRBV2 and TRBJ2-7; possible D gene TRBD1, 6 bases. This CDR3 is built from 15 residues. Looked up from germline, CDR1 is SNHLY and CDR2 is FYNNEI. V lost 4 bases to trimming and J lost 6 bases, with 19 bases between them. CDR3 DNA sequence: TGTGCCAGCAGTGCATTGACAGGCCACAAGTCCGAGCAGTACTTC. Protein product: CASSALTGHKSEQYF. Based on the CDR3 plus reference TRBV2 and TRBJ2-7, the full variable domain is EPEVTQTPSHQVTQMGQEVILRCVPISNHLYFYWYRQILGQKVEFLVSFYNNEISEKSEIFDDQFSVERPDGSNFTLKIRSTKLEDSAMYFCASSALTGHKSEQYFGPGTRLTVT.

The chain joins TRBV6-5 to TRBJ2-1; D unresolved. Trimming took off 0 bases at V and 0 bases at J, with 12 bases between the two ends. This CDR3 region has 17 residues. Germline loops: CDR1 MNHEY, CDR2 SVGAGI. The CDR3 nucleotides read TGTGCCAGCAGTTACTCAAAAGGCTGGAGCTCCTACAATGAGCAGTTCTTC. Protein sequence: CASSYSKGWSSYNEQFF.

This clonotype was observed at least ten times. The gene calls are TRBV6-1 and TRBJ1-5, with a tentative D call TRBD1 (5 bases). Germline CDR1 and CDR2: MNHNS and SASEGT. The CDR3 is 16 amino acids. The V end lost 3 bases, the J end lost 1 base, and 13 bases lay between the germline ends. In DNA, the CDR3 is TGTGCCAGCAGTGAGCCGTGGGGGGTGAGCAATCAGCCCCAGCATTTT. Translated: CASSEPWGVSNQPQHF.

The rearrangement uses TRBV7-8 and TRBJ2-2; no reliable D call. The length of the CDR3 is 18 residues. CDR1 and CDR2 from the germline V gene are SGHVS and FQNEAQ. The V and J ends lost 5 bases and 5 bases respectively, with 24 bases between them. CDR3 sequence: CASSRSLVGNSWTGELFF. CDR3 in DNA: TGTGCCAGCAGCAGGTCACTTGTAGGGAACTCGTGGACCGGGGAGCTGTTTTTT.

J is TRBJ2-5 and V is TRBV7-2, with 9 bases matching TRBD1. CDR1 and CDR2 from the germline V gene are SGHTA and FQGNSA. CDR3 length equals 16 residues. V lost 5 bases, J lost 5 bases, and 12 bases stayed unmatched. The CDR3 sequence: CASSTYGTGSAETQYF. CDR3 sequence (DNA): TGTGCCAGCAGCACATACGGGACAGGGAGTGCGGAGACCCAGTACTTC.

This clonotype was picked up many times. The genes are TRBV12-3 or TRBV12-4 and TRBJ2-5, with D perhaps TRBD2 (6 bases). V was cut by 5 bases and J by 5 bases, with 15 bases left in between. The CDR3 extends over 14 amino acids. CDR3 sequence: CASSPPGLMETQYF. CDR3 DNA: TGTGCCAGCAGTCCACCTGGACTAATGGAGACCCAGTACTTC.

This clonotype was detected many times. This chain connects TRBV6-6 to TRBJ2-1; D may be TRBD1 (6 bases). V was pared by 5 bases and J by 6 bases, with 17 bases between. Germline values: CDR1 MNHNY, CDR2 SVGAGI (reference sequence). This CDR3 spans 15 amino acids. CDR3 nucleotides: TGTGCCAGCAGTCCGGGACACCTGCCCCCCAATGAGCAGTTCTTC. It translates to CASSPGHLPPNEQFF.

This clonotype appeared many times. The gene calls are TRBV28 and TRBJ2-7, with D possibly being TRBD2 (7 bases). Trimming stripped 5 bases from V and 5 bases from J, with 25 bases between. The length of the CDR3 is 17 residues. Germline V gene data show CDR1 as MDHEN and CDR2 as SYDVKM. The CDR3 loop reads CASSPLPRKGGKNEQYF. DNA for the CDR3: TGTGCCAGCAGTCCCCTTCCTCGGAAGGGGGGGAAAAACGAGCAGTACTTC.

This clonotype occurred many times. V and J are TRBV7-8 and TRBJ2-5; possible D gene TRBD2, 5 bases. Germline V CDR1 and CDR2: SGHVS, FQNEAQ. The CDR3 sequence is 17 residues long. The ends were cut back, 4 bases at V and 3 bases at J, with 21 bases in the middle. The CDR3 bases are TGTGCCAGCAGCTGGGCCGGTCGACTAAACACTAAAGAGACCCAGTACTTC. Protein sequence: CASSWAGRLNTKETQYF.

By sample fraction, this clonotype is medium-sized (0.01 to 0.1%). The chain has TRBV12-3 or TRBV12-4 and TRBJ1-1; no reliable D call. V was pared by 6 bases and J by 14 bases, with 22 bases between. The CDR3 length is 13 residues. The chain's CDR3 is CASSLRTNTEVFF. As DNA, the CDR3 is TGTGCCAGCAGCTTAAGGACTAACACAGAAGTCTTCTTT.

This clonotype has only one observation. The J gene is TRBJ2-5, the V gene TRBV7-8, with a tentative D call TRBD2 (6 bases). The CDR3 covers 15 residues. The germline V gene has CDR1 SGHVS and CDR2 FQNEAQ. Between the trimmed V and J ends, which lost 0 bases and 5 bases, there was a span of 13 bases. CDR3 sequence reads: CASSLAGTCGETQYF. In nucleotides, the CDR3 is TGTGCCAGCAGCTTAGCGGGGACTTGCGGGGAGACCCAGTACTTC.

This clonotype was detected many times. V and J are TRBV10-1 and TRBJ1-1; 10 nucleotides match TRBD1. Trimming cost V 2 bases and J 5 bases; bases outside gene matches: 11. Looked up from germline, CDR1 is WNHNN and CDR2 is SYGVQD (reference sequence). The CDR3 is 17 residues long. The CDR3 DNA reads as TGCGCCAGCAGTGAGACCAAACCGGGACAGGGGACGACTGAAGCTTTCTTT. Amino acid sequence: CASSETKPGQGTTEAFF.

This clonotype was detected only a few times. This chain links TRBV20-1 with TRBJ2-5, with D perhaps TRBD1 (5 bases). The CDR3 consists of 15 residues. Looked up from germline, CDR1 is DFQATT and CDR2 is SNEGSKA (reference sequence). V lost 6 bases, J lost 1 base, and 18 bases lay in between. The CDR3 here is CSALPPSRGQETQYF. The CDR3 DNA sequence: TGCAGTGCACTTCCTCCGAGTAGGGGCCAAGAGACCCAGTACTTC.

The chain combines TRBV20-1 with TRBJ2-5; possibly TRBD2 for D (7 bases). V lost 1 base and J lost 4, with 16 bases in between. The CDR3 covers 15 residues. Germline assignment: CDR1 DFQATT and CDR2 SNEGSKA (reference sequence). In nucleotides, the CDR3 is TGCAGTGCTAGAGCGCCACGGGGGGCCGGAGAGACCCAGTACTTC. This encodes CSARAPRGAGETQYF.

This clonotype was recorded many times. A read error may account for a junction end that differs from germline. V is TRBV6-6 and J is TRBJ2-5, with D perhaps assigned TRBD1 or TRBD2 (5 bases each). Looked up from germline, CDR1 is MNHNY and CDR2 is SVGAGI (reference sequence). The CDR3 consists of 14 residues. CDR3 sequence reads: CASGTGTSQDTQYF. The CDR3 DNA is TGTGCCAGCGGCACCGGGACGTCCCAAGACACCCAGTACTTT.

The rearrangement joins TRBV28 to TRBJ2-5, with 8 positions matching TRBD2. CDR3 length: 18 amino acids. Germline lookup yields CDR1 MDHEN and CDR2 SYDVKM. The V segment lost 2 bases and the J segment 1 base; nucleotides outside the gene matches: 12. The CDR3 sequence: CASSLRSGGTDLQETQYF. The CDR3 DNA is TGTGCCAGCAGTTTAAGGTCGGGAGGGACGGACCTCCAAGAGACCCAGTACTTC. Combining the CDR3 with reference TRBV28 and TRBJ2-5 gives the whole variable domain DVKVTQSSRYLVKRTGEKVFLECVQDMDHENMFWYRQDPGLGLRLIYFSYDVKMKEKGDIPEGYSVSREKKERFSLILESASTNQTSMYLCASSLRSGGTDLQETQYFGPGTRLLVL.